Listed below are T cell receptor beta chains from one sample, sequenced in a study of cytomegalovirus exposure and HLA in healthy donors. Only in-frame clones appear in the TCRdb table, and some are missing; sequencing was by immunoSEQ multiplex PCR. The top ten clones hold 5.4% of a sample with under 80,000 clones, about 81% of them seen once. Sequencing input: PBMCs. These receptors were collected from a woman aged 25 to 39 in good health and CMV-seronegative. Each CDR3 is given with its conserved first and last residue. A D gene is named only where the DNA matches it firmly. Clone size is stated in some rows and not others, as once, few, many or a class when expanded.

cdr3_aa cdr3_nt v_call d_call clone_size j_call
CASSTSGMGTEAFF TGTGCCAGCAGCACTTCCGGGATGGGCACTGAAGCTTTCTTT TRBV11-2 - - TRBJ1-1
CASSLRPLWTGTSGRPSYNEQFF TGTGCCAGCAGTTTAAGGCCCTTGTGGACCGGGACTAGCGGGAGGCCCTCCTACAATGAGCAGTTCTTC TRBV28 TRBD2 - TRBJ2-1
CASIGLAGPGELFF TGCGCCAGTATAGGACTAGCGGGACCCGGGGAGCTGTTTTTT TRBV10-2 TRBD2 once TRBJ2-2
CASSTGGAATSYEQYF TGTGCCAGCAGCACCGGGGGGGCAGCGACCTCCTACGAGCAGTACTTC TRBV7-2 TRBD2 few TRBJ2-7
CASSESGSGINEQFF TGCGCCAGCAGTGAGTCCGGTAGCGGGATAAATGAGCAGTTCTTC TRBV10-1 TRBD2 - TRBJ2-1
CARREVSYNEQFF TGTGCCAGAAGGGAGGTCTCCTACAATGAGCAGTTCTTC TRBV2 - - TRBJ2-1
CASSKGNSGSLQETQYF TGTGCCAGCAGCAAGGGAAATAGCGGGAGCCTACAAGAGACCCAGTACTTC TRBV11-3 TRBD2 - TRBJ2-5
CASSPRLASMPQHF TGTGCCAGCAGTCCCCGACTGGCGAGTATGCCCCAGCATTTT TRBV27 - - TRBJ1-5
CASSESGQVFDNQPQHF TGTGCCAGCAGTGAATCTGGACAGGTGTTCGACAATCAGCCCCAGCATTTT TRBV25-1 TRBD1 - TRBJ1-5
CASSPLKSRENIQYF TGTGCCAGCTCACCCCTTAAAAGCAGGGAAAACATTCAGTACTTC TRBV18 - - TRBJ2-4
CASSSRTEELTNYGYTF TGTGCCAGCAGCTCCCGGACAGAAGAGTTAACTAACTATGGCTACACCTTC TRBV13 - - TRBJ1-2
CASSAAPSGGGELFF TGCGCCAGCAGCGCAGCTCCCTCGGGGGGCGGGGAGCTGTTTTTT TRBV5-1 TRBD2 - TRBJ2-2
CASSSGTSVYNEQFF TGTGCCAGCAGTTCGGGGACTAGCGTTTACAATGAGCAGTTCTTC TRBV6-5 TRBD2 - TRBJ2-1
CASSTGTGGRRTEAFF TGTGCCAGCAGTACTGGGACAGGCGGGCGAAGGACTGAAGCTTTCTTT TRBV7-2 TRBD1 - TRBJ1-1
CASSLTPSYEQYF TGCGCCAGCAGCTTGACTCCCTCCTACGAGCAGTACTTC TRBV5-1 - - TRBJ2-7
CASSPAPGQTYEQYF TGTGCCAGCAGCCCCGCTCCAGGACAGACCTACGAGCAGTACTTC TRBV5-6 - - TRBJ2-7
CASSLGLAGAYEQYF TGTGCCAGCAGCTTAGGACTAGCGGGGGCCTACGAGCAGTACTTC TRBV5-6 TRBD2 - TRBJ2-7
CASSRGETQYF TGTGCCAGCTCCCGAGGAGAGACCCAGTACTTC TRBV9 - - TRBJ2-5
CASTIRQGRRNTIYF TGTGCCAGCACCATTAGACAGGGAAGGCGAAACACCATATATTTT TRBV6-5 TRBD1 - TRBJ1-3
CASSPIAGVGETQYF TGTGCCAGCAGTCCAATAGCGGGAGTGGGGGAGACCCAGTACTTC TRBV2 TRBD2 few TRBJ2-5
CASSFSPGTNYGYTF TGTGCCAGCAGCTTTAGCCCCGGAACTAACTATGGCTACACCTTC TRBV5-4 - once TRBJ1-2
CASTRVRGGNEQFF TGTGCCAGCACCAGGGTCAGGGGCGGGAATGAGCAGTTCTTC TRBV28 - - TRBJ2-1
CASSYSIPTGYEQYF TGTGCCAGCAGTTACTCCATCCCGACAGGCTACGAGCAGTACTTC TRBV6-5 - once TRBJ2-7
CASSLGPSSYNEQFF TGTGCCAGCAGCTTAGGGCCCAGCTCCTACAATGAGCAGTTCTTC TRBV11-3 - few TRBJ2-1
CASSGPEALSTDTQYF TGTGCCAGCAGTGGCCCCGAGGCACTAAGCACAGATACGCAGTATTTT TRBV25-1 - - TRBJ2-3
CASSDGQAYSGNTIYF TGTGCCAGCAGTGACGGACAGGCATATTCTGGAAACACCATATATTTT TRBV2 TRBD1 - TRBJ1-3
CASSVESTGELFF TGTGCCAGCAGTGTGGAGAGCACCGGGGAGCTGTTTTTT TRBV6-4 - - TRBJ2-2
CASSPQTGSGNTIYF TGTGCCAGTAGTCCTCAAACAGGCTCTGGAAACACCATATATTTT TRBV19 - once TRBJ1-3
CASSPPASGRGTGELFF TGTGCCAGCTCACCACCGGCTAGCGGGAGAGGCACCGGGGAGCTGTTTTTT TRBV18 TRBD2 - TRBJ2-2
CASSLGSSSYNEQFF TGTGCCAGCAGCTTAGGGTCGAGCTCCTACAATGAGCAGTTCTTC TRBV11-3 - few TRBJ2-1
CASSWTSGNTGELFF TGTGCCAGCAGTTGGACTAGCGGTAACACCGGGGAGCTGTTTTTT TRBV28 TRBD2 - TRBJ2-2
CATSRGKGGSGYTF TGTGCCACCAGCAGAGGAAAGGGAGGTTCTGGCTACACCTTC TRBV15 - - TRBJ1-2
CASSPNRGLGTEAFF TGTGCCAGCAGCCCCAACAGGGGACTCGGCACTGAAGCTTTCTTT TRBV7-9 TRBD1 once TRBJ1-1
CASSLRGGRTNEKLFF TGTGCCAGCAGCTTAAGAGGGGGCAGGACTAATGAAAAACTGTTTTTT TRBV7-8 TRBD1 - TRBJ1-4
CASTKTGNYGYTF TGTGCCAGCACCAAGACAGGGAACTATGGCTACACCTTC TRBV11-1 TRBD1 - TRBJ1-2
CASSGGSGISQYF TGTGCCAGCTCCGGGGGTAGCGGGATTTCGCAGTATTTT TRBV28 TRBD2 - TRBJ2-3
CASSAVGVTDTQYF TGTGCCAGCAGCGCTGTGGGAGTGACAGATACGCAGTATTTT TRBV9 - once TRBJ2-3
CSVEGGAAYEQYF TGCAGCGTCGAGGGGGGGGCCGCCTACGAGCAGTACTTC TRBV29-1 - - TRBJ2-7
CASSWWITSRETQYF TGTGCCAGCAGCTGGTGGATCACTAGCCGAGAGACCCAGTACTTC TRBV5-6 - - TRBJ2-5
CSSPREGELFF TGCAGTTCCCCCCGAGAGGGGGAGCTGTTTTTT TRBV20-1 - few TRBJ2-2
CASSLVAARGYTF TGTGCCAGCAGCTTAGTAGCAGCGCGCGGCTACACCTTC TRBV7-2 - - TRBJ1-2
CASSLVYRDEQFF TGTGCCAGCAGCTTAGTTTACAGGGATGAGCAGTTCTTC TRBV7-7 - medium-sized TRBJ2-1
CASSLGGFVQETQYF TGTGCCAGCAGTTTAGGAGGGTTTGTCCAAGAGACCCAGTACTTC TRBV27 - - TRBJ2-5
CASSLSWTSGMNTGELFF TGTGCCAGCAGTTTATCTTGGACTAGCGGGATGAACACCGGGGAGCTGTTTTTT TRBV27 TRBD2 - TRBJ2-2
CSVEDTGAETQYF TGCAGCGTTGAGGATACAGGGGCAGAGACCCAGTACTTC TRBV29-1 TRBD1 - TRBJ2-5
CASSDPLAGRPQETQYF TGTGCCAGCAGTGACCCACTAGCGGGCCGCCCCCAAGAGACCCAGTACTTC TRBV28 TRBD2 - TRBJ2-5
CASSLGQYEQYF TGTGCCAGCAGCTTAGGCCAGTACGAGCAGTACTTC TRBV7-9 - few TRBJ2-7
CSVAHREETQYF TGCAGCGTTGCACACAGGGAAGAGACCCAGTACTTC TRBV29-1 - - TRBJ2-5
CASSSVGRGSPYEQYF TGTGCCAGCAGTTCCGTCGGTCGCGGGAGTCCCTACGAGCAGTACTTC TRBV6-5 TRBD2 - TRBJ2-7
CASSVTGDLLKLFF TGTGCCAGCAGTGTAACAGGTGACCTTCTAAAACTGTTTTTT TRBV6-4 - - TRBJ1-4